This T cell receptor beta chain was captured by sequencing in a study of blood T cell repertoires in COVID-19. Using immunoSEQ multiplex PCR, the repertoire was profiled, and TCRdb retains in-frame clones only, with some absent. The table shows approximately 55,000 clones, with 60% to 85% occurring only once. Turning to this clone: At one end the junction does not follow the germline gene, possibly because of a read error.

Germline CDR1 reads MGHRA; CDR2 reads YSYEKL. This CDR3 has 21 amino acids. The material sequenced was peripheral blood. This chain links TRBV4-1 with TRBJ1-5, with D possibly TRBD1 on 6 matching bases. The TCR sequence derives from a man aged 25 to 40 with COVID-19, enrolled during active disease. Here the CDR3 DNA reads TGCGCCAGCAGCAAAGAATTTTTAAACGGCCGTATCACAGGGAAGCATCAGCCCCAGCATTTT. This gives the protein CASSKEFLNGRITGKHQPQHF.